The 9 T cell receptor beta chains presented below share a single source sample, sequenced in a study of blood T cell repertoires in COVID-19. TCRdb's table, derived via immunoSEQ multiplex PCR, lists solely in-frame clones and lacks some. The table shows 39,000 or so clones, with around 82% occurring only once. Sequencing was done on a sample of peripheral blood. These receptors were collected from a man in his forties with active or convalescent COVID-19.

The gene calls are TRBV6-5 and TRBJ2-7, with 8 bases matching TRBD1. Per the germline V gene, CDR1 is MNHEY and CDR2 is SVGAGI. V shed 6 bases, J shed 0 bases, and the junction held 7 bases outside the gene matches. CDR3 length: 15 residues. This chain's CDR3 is CASRTRTGSSYEQYF. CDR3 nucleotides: TGTGCCAGCAGAACTCGGACAGGGAGCTCCTACGAGCAGTACTTC.

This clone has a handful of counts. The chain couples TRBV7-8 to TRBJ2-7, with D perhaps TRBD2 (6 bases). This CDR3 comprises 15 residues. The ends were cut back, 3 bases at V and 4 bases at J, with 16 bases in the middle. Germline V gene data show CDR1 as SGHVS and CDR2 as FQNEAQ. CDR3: CASSLRREKGYEQYF. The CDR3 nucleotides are TGTGCCAGCAGCTTGAGGCGGGAAAAAGGTTACGAGCAGTACTTC.

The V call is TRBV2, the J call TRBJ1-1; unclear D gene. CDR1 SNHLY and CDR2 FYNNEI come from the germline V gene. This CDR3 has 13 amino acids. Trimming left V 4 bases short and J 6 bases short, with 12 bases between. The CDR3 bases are TGTGCCAGCAGTGGGCGGATGAGGGCTGAAGCTTTCTTT. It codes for CASSGRMRAEAFF.

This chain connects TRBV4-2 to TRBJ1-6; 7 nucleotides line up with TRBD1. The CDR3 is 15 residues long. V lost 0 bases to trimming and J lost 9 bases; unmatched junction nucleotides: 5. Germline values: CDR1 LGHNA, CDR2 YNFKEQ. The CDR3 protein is CASSQDGGGASPLHF. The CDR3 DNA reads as TGTGCCAGCAGCCAAGATGGAGGGGGCGCTTCACCCCTCCACTTT.

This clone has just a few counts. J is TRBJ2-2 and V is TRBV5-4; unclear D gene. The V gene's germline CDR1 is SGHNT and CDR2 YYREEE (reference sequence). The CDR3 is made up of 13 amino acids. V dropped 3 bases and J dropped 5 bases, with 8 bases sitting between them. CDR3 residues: CASSSGITGELFF. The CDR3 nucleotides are TGTGCCAGCAGCTCAGGTATTACCGGGGAGCTGTTTTTT.

This chain's CDR3 is CASSLLGGSSYEQYF. The CDR3 bases are TGCGCCAGCAGCTTGTTGGGAGGGAGCTCCTACGAGCAGTACTTC. The chain links TRBV5-1 to TRBJ2-7; 7 bases are a match to TRBD2. V gave up 1 base and J gave up 0 bases; unmatched junction bases: 4. CDR1 and CDR2 (germline): SGHRS, YFSETQ. This CDR3 has 15 residues. Using reference TRBV5-1 and TRBJ2-7 for the parts outside the CDR3, the full variable domain is KAGVTQTPRYLIKTRGQQVTLSCSPISGHRSVSWYQQTPGQGLQFLFEYFSETQRNKGNFPGRFSGRQFSNSRSEMNVSTLELGDSALYLCASSLLGGSSYEQYFGPGTRLTVT.

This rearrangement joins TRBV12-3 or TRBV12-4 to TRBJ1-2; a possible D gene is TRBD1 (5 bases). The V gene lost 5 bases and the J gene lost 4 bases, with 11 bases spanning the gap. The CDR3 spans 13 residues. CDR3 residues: CASSPRGSYGYTF. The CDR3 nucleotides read TGTGCCAGCAGTCCAAGGGGTTCCTATGGCTACACCTTC.

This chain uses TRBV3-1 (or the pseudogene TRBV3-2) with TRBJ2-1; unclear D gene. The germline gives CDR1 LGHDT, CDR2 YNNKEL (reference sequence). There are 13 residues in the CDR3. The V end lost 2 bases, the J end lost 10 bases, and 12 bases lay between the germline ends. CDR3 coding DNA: TGTGCCAGCAGCCAAACCCCAGGTATGGAGCAGTTCTTC. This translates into CASSQTPGMEQFF.

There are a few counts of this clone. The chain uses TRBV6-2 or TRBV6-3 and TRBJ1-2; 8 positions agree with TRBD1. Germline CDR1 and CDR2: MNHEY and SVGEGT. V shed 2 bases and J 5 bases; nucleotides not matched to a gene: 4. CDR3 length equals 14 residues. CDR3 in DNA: TGTGCCAGCAGTTACCGTACAGGGGGATATGGCTACACCTTC. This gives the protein CASSYRTGGYGYTF.